This TCR beta chain emerged from a study of technical replicates of blood from a handful of donors. Only in-frame clones appear in the TCRdb table, and some are missing; sequencing was by immunoSEQ multiplex PCR. The sample holds 72,000 or so clones, roughly 94% seen once. V shed 4 bases and J shed 2 bases, with 8 bases lying between them. Germline V gives CDR1 ENHRY, CDR2 SYGVKD. The CDR3 runs to 13 residues. V usage is TRBV10-3 and J usage is TRBJ2-5; D unresolved. The clonotype originates from a human donor in good health. Source material: T cells isolated from PBMCs. The CDR3 loop is CAISGKLQETQYF. CDR3 nucleotides: TGTGCCATCAGTGGTAAACTGCAAGAGACCCAGTACTTC.